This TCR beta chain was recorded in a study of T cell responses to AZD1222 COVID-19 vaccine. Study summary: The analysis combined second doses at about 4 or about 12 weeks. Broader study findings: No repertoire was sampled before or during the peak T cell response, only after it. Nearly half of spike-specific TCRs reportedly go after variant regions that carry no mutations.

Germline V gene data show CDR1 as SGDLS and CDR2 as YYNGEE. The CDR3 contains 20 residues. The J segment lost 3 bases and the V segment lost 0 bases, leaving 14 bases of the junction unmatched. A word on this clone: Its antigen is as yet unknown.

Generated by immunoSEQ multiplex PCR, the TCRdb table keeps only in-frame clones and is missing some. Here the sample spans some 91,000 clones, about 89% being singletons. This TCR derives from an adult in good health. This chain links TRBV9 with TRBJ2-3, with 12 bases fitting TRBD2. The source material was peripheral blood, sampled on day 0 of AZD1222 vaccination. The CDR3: CASSVAPLPLAGGETDTQYF. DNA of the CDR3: TGTGCCAGCAGCGTAGCACCCCTCCCCCTAGCGGGGGGGGAGACAGATACGCAGTATTTT. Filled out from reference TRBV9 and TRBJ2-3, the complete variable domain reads DSGVTQTPKHLITATGQRVTLRCSPRSGDLSVYWYQQSLDQGLQFLIQYYNGEERAKGNILERFSAQQFPDLHSELNLSSLELGDSALYFCASSVAPLPLAGGETDTQYFGPGTRLTVL.